The present TCR beta chain was sequenced within a study of blood T cell repertoires in COVID-19. Looking at the study overall: Sites in the United States, Italy and Spain provided acute and convalescent COVID-19 samples. T cells, B-cell-depleted T cells, or PBMCs supplied cDNA or gDNA.

Original processing methods: Reference gene primer amplification in the assay estimated nucleated cell counts. Assay used: immunoSEQ multiplex PCR; TCRdb lists only in-frame clones, some missing. The V and J calls and clone size are taken from that table; D and trimming were inferred from the DNA. The sample shows under 300,000 clones, 75% to 90% of them seen only once. Germline values: CDR1 SGHVS, CDR2 FNYEAQ. V dropped 1 base and J dropped 8; count of bases not matched to a gene: 5. This CDR3 comprises 15 residues. This rearrangement joins TRBV7-6 to TRBJ2-1; TRBD2 agrees at 10 bases. The receptor was derived from a woman between 40 and 50 years old who had recovered from COVID-19. What was sequenced was peripheral blood. CDR3 protein: CASSLELAGAYEQFF. The CDR3 DNA is TGTGCCAGCAGCTTAGAGCTAGCGGGGGCATATGAGCAGTTCTTC.